Below, one T cell receptor beta chain is given with its context. Antigen: not known. The source of the sample is a study of Graves' ophthalmopathy and Graves' hyperthyroidism. Turning to the study itself: At initial diagnosis, peripheral blood was obtained, and this preceded any treatment.

Regarding the study as a whole: The model predicted progression of ophthalmopathy with a sensitivity of roughly 66%, and its specificity was about 72%. Detected in blood as well were most expanded thyroid clonotypes with frequency above 0.001.

If patients had other autoimmune diseases, uncontrolled infections, pregnancy or lactation, they were excluded. Transcripts of RNA were the source for amplifying TCR beta CDR3 regions. The first-round RT-PCR employed HTBI primers together with the Qiagen OneStep RT-PCR kit. A multiplex PCR was then performed as the second round. From the multiplex PCR reads, TCRdb called clonotypes with MiXCR, one entry per CDR3 protein. The sample records approximately 700,000 distinct CDR3 sequences, approximately 40% being singletons. Germline V gene data show CDR1 as DFQATT and CDR2 as SNEGSKA (reference sequence). Trimming left V 1 base short and J 6 bases short, with 6 bases between. CDR3 length: 12 amino acids.

Sample: peripheral blood. The receptor was derived from an adult man with Graves' ophthalmopathy. The J gene is TRBJ1-4, the V gene TRBV20-1, with D maybe TRBD1 (5 bases). CDR3 amino acids: CSARGRDEKLFF. The CDR3 bases are TGCAGTGCTAGAGGCAGGGATGAAAAACTGTTTTTT.